The 17 T cell receptor beta chains listed next were all sequenced from one sample in a study of CD8 T cells in ankylosing spondylitis. Notes on the study in general: Ankylosing spondylitis blood appeared to carry a characteristic TCR beta motif of eight or nine highly homologous variants.

From the 5' RACE reads, TCRdb called clonotypes with MiXCR, one entry per CDR3 protein. The repertoire holds over 400,000 distinct CDR3 sequences, with roughly a quarter as singletons. These receptors lack a known antigen. What was sequenced was blood, either unsorted or a sorted T cell fraction (not recorded which). These receptors were taken from a male donor with ankylosing spondylitis.

The chain couples TRBV7-2 to TRBJ1-6; tentatively, D is TRBD1 (5 bases). CDR1 and CDR2 (germline): SGHTA, FQGNSA. Trimming removed 0 bases at V and 7 bases at J, with 10 bases between. The CDR3 covers 15 residues. The CDR3 DNA reads TGTGCCAGCAGCTTAGCATCTGGACAAAATTCACCCCTCCACTTT. It codes for CASSLASGQNSPLHF.

This clonotype was seen a handful of times. V gene TRBV6-1 combines with J gene TRBJ2-1; 14 nucleotides match TRBD2. In germline, CDR1 is MNHNS, CDR2 SASEGT. Trimming cost V 4 bases and J 8 bases; bases outside gene matches: 16. The CDR3 sequence is 19 residues long. The CDR3 is CASSATGTSGSRFWDEQFF. In DNA, the CDR3 is TGTGCCAGCAGTGCAACCGGGACTAGCGGGAGTAGATTCTGGGATGAGCAGTTCTTC.

This chain uses TRBV20-1 with TRBJ2-7; 7 bases match TRBD2. The CDR3 runs to 15 residues. The V gene's germline CDR1 is DFQATT and CDR2 SNEGSKA (reference sequence). V lost 0 bases to trimming and J lost 2 bases; unmatched junction nucleotides: 7. This CDR3 is CSARDPASGTYEQYF. CDR3 coding DNA: TGCAGTGCTAGAGATCCCGCTAGCGGAACCTACGAGCAGTACTTC.

The chain employs TRBV27 and TRBJ2-7, with 10 bases that match TRBD1. The CDR3 is 17 amino acids. Germline CDR1 and CDR2: MNHEY and SMNVEV (reference sequence). V gave up 1 base and J gave up 5 bases; unmatched junction bases: 11. This CDR3 is CASSLWGRGTGDHEQYF. The CDR3 region has the DNA TGTGCCAGCAGTTTATGGGGGAGAGGGACAGGGGACCACGAGCAGTACTTC.

The V call is TRBV3-1, the J call TRBJ2-1; D may correspond to TRBD1 or TRBD2 (5 bases each). Looked up from germline, CDR1 is LGHDT and CDR2 is YNNKEL (reference sequence). There are 16 residues in the CDR3. V lost 2 bases and J 5 bases, leaving 16 bases between the germline ends. The CDR3 DNA reads as TGTGCCAGCAGCCAACAGGGCGGGTACATAAACAATGAGCAGTTCTTC. Its translation is CASSQQGGYINNEQFF.

This rearrangement joins TRBV20-1 to TRBJ2-2; TRBD2 is a possible D gene (5 bases). The CDR3 totals 14 residues. Deletions cut 2 bases from V and 4 bases from J, with 11 bases between. Germline V lookup: CDR1 DFQATT, CDR2 SNEGSKA (reference sequence). The CDR3 nucleotides read TGCAGTGCTAGACGCGGGTACCTCACCGGGGAGCTGTTTTTT. Its protein is CSARRGYLTGELFF.

This clonotype was counted between two and nine times. The junction does not match germline at one end; this may be a read error. The J gene is TRBJ1-1, the V gene TRBV7-2; 12 nucleotides match TRBD1. The CDR3 has 13 residues. From germline, CDR1 is SGHTA and CDR2 FQGNSA. CDR3 bases: TGTGCCAGCAGCTCCACCGGGACAGGGGGCATGGACTTT. Its translation: CASSSTGTGGMDF.

This clonotype has only a few counts. The rearrangement uses TRBV12-3 or TRBV12-4 and TRBJ2-7; perhaps D is TRBD1 or TRBD2 (6 bases each). The CDR3 has 14 amino acids. V lost 2 bases, J lost 1 base, and 9 bases lay in between. The CDR3 protein is CASSLRGESYEQYF. In DNA, the CDR3 is TGTGCCAGCAGTTTAAGGGGGGAATCCTACGAGCAGTACTTC.

This clonotype was observed a few times. V usage is TRBV7-2 and J usage is TRBJ2-1; D not resolved. CDR3 length: 15 amino acids. The V end lost 5 bases, the J end lost 0 bases, and 11 bases lay between the germline ends. Germline CDR1 is SGHTA and CDR2 is FQGNSA. The CDR3 DNA reads as TGTGCCAGCAGCCCCGGTTTGGGCTCCTACAATGAGCAGTTCTTC. This translates into CASSPGLGSYNEQFF.

This rearrangement joins TRBV7-9 to TRBJ1-5; D unclear. The CDR3 length is 13 residues. The V and J ends lost 7 bases and 2 bases respectively, with 9 bases between them. Looked up from germline, CDR1 is SEHNR and CDR2 is FQNEAQ (reference sequence). In nucleotides, the CDR3 is TGTGCCAGCAACCGAGACGGCAATCAGCCCCAGCATTTT. The encoded protein is CASNRDGNQPQHF.

This clonotype has at least ten counts. The chain employs TRBV5-1 and TRBJ1-1; maybe TRBD1 (5 bases). V was cut by 0 bases and J by 4 bases, with 7 bases left in between. This CDR3 has 13 amino acids. The germline V gene has CDR1 SGHRS and CDR2 YFSETQ. CDR3 residues: CASSLAGTTEAFF. Written as DNA, the CDR3 is TGCGCCAGCAGCTTGGCAGGGACCACTGAAGCTTTCTTT.

The chain combines TRBV3-1 with TRBJ2-2, with 9 bases that match TRBD1. V was pared by 11 bases and J by 3 bases, with 10 bases of the junction left unmatched. The CDR3 contains 15 residues. Germline V CDR1 and CDR2: LGHDT, YNNKEL (reference sequence). DNA for the CDR3: TGTGCCTGCGCCAGACAGGGGGTTGACACCGGGGAGCTGTTTTTT. Its protein product is CACARQGVDTGELFF.

There are a few counts of this clonotype. CDR3 sequence reads: CSARDRQQGSGNTIYF. The CDR3 DNA follows: TGCAGTGCTAGAGATAGGCAACAGGGTTCAGGAAACACCATATATTTT. The chain combines TRBV20-1 with TRBJ1-3, with D possibly TRBD1 on 6 matching bases. The V end was cut by 0 bases, the J end by 4 bases, with 16 bases between. The V gene's germline CDR1 is DFQATT and CDR2 SNEGSKA (reference sequence). This CDR3 contains 16 residues.

This clonotype was observed a few times. This rearrangement joins TRBV5-1 to TRBJ2-1; the D gene is possibly TRBD2 (5 bases). Per the germline V gene, CDR1 is SGHRS and CDR2 is YFSETQ. V lost 0 bases to trimming and J lost 5 bases, with 12 bases between them. The CDR3 sequence is 15 residues long. In DNA, the CDR3 is TGCGCCAGCAGCTTGGCCTTAACGGGAAACAATGAGCAGTTCTTC. This sequence encodes CASSLALTGNNEQFF.

This clonotype showed up just a few times. The CDR3 DNA reads TGTGCCAGCAGCCAGGGCAGGGGGCTTGGCGATGAGCAGTTCTTC. Translation gives CASSQGRGLGDEQFF. The genes are TRBV4-2 and TRBJ2-1, with 8 bases identical to TRBD1. This CDR3 has 15 residues. The germline V gene encodes CDR1 LGHNA and CDR2 YNFKEQ. V lost 3 bases to trimming and J lost 8 bases; unmatched junction nucleotides: 9.

The chain links TRBV7-2 to TRBJ2-1; possibly TRBD2 for D (5 bases). The length of the CDR3 is 14 residues. Germline loops: CDR1 SGHTA, CDR2 FQGNSA. V lost 1 base and J 8 bases, leaving 12 bases between the germline ends. CDR3 amino acids: CASSLVGSGDEQFF. DNA for the CDR3: TGTGCCAGCAGCTTAGTGGGGAGTGGGGATGAGCAGTTCTTC.

The genes are TRBV4-2 and TRBJ2-5; perhaps TRBD1 as D (6 bases). The V gene's germline CDR1 is LGHNA and CDR2 YNFKEQ. With 5 bases removed from V and 5 bases from J, the gap between germline ends came to 18 bases. The CDR3 is 15 amino acids. The CDR3 DNA follows: TGTGCCAGCAGCTACCCGGGACACCCAACGGAGACCCAGTACTTC. Protein product: CASSYPGHPTETQYF.